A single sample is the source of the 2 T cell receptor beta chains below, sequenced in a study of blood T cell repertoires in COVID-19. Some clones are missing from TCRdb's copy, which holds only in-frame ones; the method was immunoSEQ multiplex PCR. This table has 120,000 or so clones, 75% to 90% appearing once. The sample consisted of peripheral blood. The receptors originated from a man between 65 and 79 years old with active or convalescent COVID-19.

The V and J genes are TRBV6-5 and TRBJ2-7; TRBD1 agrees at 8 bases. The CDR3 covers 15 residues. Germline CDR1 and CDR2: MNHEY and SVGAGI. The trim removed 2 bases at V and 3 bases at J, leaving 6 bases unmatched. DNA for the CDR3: TGTGCCAGCAGTTACCGGACAGGGAGAGGCTACGAGCAGTACTTC. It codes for CASSYRTGRGYEQYF.

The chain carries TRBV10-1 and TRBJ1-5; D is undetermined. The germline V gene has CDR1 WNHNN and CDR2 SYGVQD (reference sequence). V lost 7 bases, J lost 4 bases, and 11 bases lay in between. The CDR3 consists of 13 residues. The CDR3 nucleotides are TGCGCCAGCACCCCTCGGGTGAATCAGCCCCAGCATTTT. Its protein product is CASTPRVNQPQHF.